This TCR beta chain was recorded in a study of T-cell memory formation after mild COVID-19. This clonotype has more than one count but fewer than ten. Antigen: not known. The authors produced TCR alpha and TCR beta cDNA libraries with sample barcodes and UMIs by 5'RACE using constant-segment primers. TCRdb reprocessed the 5' RACE reads with MiXCR, giving one entry per CDR3 protein. The table includes about 430,000 distinct CDR3 sequences, 20% to 30% detected once. Study conclusions and caveats: Among CD4+ contracting clones, most were CM and EM, and CD8+ ones EMRA.

Germline V gene data show CDR1 as SGHTA and CDR2 as FQGNSA. CDR3 length: 13 amino acids. Unmatched junction bases numbered 5, after V lost 5 bases and J lost 6 bases. Sequencing input: PBMCs or a T cell subset sorted from them (not recorded which). The chain employs TRBV7-2 and TRBJ1-1; 8 nucleotides agree with TRBD1. This clonotype was obtained from an adult woman who had mild COVID-19 (a few samples of this study predate the infection). Cell type and time point are not known. The CDR3 protein is CASSADRGAEAFF. As DNA, the CDR3 is TGTGCCAGCAGCGCCGACAGGGGCGCTGAAGCTTTCTTT.